This TCR beta chain was recovered during a study of blood T cells in healthy people across ages. Whole-study context: Template switching picked up about one barcoded beta molecule for each two T cells. Study-wide results and limits: In the absence of known donor CMV status, changes in expanded clonotypes were possibly confounded.

V was cut by 5 bases and J by 2 bases, with 15 bases left in between. Germline CDR1 SGHTA, CDR2 FQGTGA. The CDR3 is 15 amino acids. This clonotype was observed a few times. Its target is unknown. For the second PCR, which ran for 7 to 11 cycles, a sample-barcoded 5' primer and a J-beta primer mix were used. Tagging of each cDNA molecule was performed by a template-switch adaptor with 12 random nucleotides. Each CDR3 protein gets one entry after TCRdb re-called the 5' RACE reads with MiXCR. This repertoire shows approximately 850,000 distinct CDR3 sequences, more than 45% found once; its top ten account for roughly 20%.

The clonotype was recovered from a man aged 25 to 40 in good health. J is TRBJ2-5 and V is TRBV7-3; D may be TRBD1 (5 bases). The sequencing sample was made of blood. The CDR3 sequence: CASSLNTGQQETQYF. The CDR3 DNA reads TGTGCCAGCAGCCTCAATACAGGTCAACAAGAGACCCAGTACTTC.